The clone carrying this T cell receptor (beta chain) was found once. Its antigen is not known. This CDR3 is also generated by other DNA sequences in the sample. Using immunoSEQ multiplex PCR, the repertoire was profiled, and TCRdb retains in-frame clones only, with some absent. The table shows around 15,000 clones, with approximately 80% occurring only once. The sample's time point: baseline, week 1 (first vaccination visit). This sample's treatment: pre-vaccination baseline after standard-of-care therapy. New WHO grade 3 or 4 astrocytomas that were IDH1-mutant and ATRX-lost occurred in the donors. The data were obtained in a study of a mutant IDH1 vaccine in newly diagnosed glioma. As for the study in general: The earlier regimen, radiotherapy, temozolomide, or both, was most often both. Findings and limits, study-wide: Immune responses induced by vaccination arose in 93.3% of the patients. Alterations occurring in top peripheral T cell clonotypes seemed unrelated to pseudoprogression.

The ends lost 6 bases at V and 0 bases at J; junction bases unmatched: 7. From germline, CDR1 is PRHDT and CDR2 FYEKMQ (reference sequence). The CDR3 contains 16 residues. The source was PBMCs, collected from a glioma patient treated with radiotherapy, temozolomide or both. The V and J genes are TRBV13 and TRBJ2-1, with 8 bases that match TRBD2. The clonotype originates from a man between 40 and 49 years old with glioma. The CDR3 DNA is TGTGCCAGCAGTTTCGGCGGGAGGAGCTCCTACAATGAGCAGTTCTTC. Translation gives CASSFGGRSSYNEQFF.